This entry features one T cell receptor (beta chain) sequence. V gave up 5 bases and J gave up 0 bases, with 11 bases separating them. The CDR3 consists of 14 residues. CDR1 and CDR2 (germline): MGHRA, YSYEKL. The data stem from a study of CD8 T cells in Susac syndrome. cDNA came from about 0.5 to 1 ug RNA primed by random hexamers. TCRdb independently ran MiXCR on the immunoSEQ multiplex PCR reads; one entry per CDR3 protein. The table shows about 400,000 distinct CDR3 sequences, with around 85% occurring only once. Sequencing was performed on CD8+ T cells from PBMCs. The rearrangement links TRBV4-1 to TRBJ2-7; D not resolved. The TCR comes from a human donor with multiple sclerosis. The CDR3 DNA sequence: TGCGCCAGCAGCTCTCCGGCAGGCTCCTACGAGCAGTACTTC. The encoded protein is CASSSPAGSYEQYF.